The entry that follows covers one T cell receptor (beta chain) sequence. What it binds is unknown. This record belongs to a study of T cells in tuberculosis. General study findings and limits: Smaller distances to GMM-specific TCRs suggested their expansion in active tuberculosis. A GMM-specific repertoire classifier reached about 89% accuracy, AUROC over 0.85. Shorter CDR3-alpha in active tuberculosis partly drove smaller distances.

Profiled with immunoSEQ multiplex PCR; TCRdb holds only in-frame clones, not every one. The sample lists about 33,000 clones, about 90% seen once, with roughly 7% in the top ten. Noted time point: new active TB diagnosis, blood taken before or within 7 days of starting treatment. CDR3 length equals 13 residues. Between the trimmed V and J ends, which lost 10 bases and 0 bases, there was a span of 10 bases. Germline values: CDR1 MNHNY, CDR2 SVGAGI (reference sequence). The V and J genes are TRBV6-6 and TRBJ2-1; TRBD1 might be the D (6 bases). The TCR was taken from an adult with tuberculosis. Some clones in this sample may be carry-over from other donors' samples. The sequencing used PBMCs, collected at tuberculosis diagnosis. The CDR3 sequence is CATGQSSYNEQFF. In DNA, the CDR3 is TGTGCCACCGGACAGAGCTCCTACAATGAGCAGTTCTTC.